The 21 T cell receptor beta chains listed next were all sequenced from one sample in a study of tumor-infiltrating lymphocytes in primary liver carcinoma. Co-extraction yielded RNA and DNA from approximately 20-30 mg of unsorted bulk tissue. Using a constant-region primer together with ProtoScript II reverse transcriptase, TCR beta cDNA was made from roughly 540 ng of total RNA. Modified slightly, ARM-PCR produced TCR beta libraries over three nested multiplex PCR rounds. Researchers ran the first two PCR rounds for roughly 11 cycles each with TRBV1-TRBV30 forward primers and a C-beta reverse primer. TCRdb analysed the multiplex PCR reads with MiXCR anew, one entry per CDR3 protein. The repertoire includes more than 100,000 distinct CDR3 sequences, around two thirds of them detected once, and 8.1% sits in the top ten. The sequencing input was tumor-adjacent normal liver tissue. The receptors derive from a woman in her sixties with primary liver carcinoma and hepatitis B virus infection.

This clonotype was picked up a small number of times. A read error may produce the germline difference seen at one junction end. The rearrangement uses TRBV5-1 and TRBJ2-5; 7 bases agree with TRBD1. The V gene's germline CDR1 is SGHRS and CDR2 YFSETQ. CDR3 length: 15 amino acids. The CDR3 DNA is TGCGCCAGCAGCTCAGGACAGGCCCAAGGAGAGACCCAGCACTTC. Amino acid sequence: CASSSGQAQGETQHF.

The V call is TRBV11-2, the J call TRBJ2-2; D ambiguous. The CDR3 runs to 13 residues. Looked up from germline, CDR1 is SGHAT and CDR2 is FQNNGV. The germline V and J ends were trimmed by 4 bases and 8 bases, with 11 bases remaining between them. DNA for the CDR3: TGTGCCAGCAGCTCAGATAAGAGTGGGGAGCTGTTTTTT. Translation: CASSSDKSGELFF.

The count of this clonotype is one. Relative to the germline gene, one junction end is altered; a read error may explain this. This rearrangement joins TRBV7-8 to TRBJ2-3; D possibly corresponds to TRBD1 (5 bases). Germline CDR1 is SGHVS and CDR2 is FQNEAQ. There are 15 residues in the CDR3. The CDR3 loop is CASSLDNRGTGTRYF. The CDR3 bases are TGTGCCAGCAGCTTAGATAATAGGGGAACAGGTACGCGGTATTTT.

This clonotype has only a few counts. The gene calls are TRBV19 and TRBJ1-6, with TRBD1 as a possible D gene (6 bases). V was cut by 6 bases and J by 3 bases, with 9 bases left in between. The germline CDR1 and CDR2 sequences are LNHDA and SQIVND (reference sequence). The CDR3 is 14 amino acids. CDR3 nucleotide sequence: TGTGCCAGTAGCCGACAGGTCTATAATTCACCCCTCCACTTT. Translated, it gives CASSRQVYNSPLHF.

The chain joins TRBV4-1 to TRBJ2-3; D gene unclear. Germline V gives CDR1 MGHRA, CDR2 YSYEKL. V lost 0 bases and J 15 bases, leaving 19 bases between the germline ends. The CDR3 totals 14 residues. CDR3 amino acids: CASSQEFLVDMQYF. CDR3 bases: TGCGCCAGCAGCCAAGAATTTTTGGTAGATATGCAATATTTT.

This clonotype was counted a single time. This is likely a read error, given that the CDR3 carries no conserved phenylalanine or tryptophan at its end. V gene TRBV6-5 combines with J gene TRBJ2-7; D possibly corresponds to TRBD2 (5 bases). The CDR3 has 15 residues. V was shortened by 5 bases and J by 5 bases, with 19 bases between the two germline ends. Per the germline V gene, CDR1 is MNHEY and CDR2 is SVGAGI. In DNA form, the CDR3 reads TGTGCCAGCAGTACCGGGATAGAGGGCTTCGACGAGCAGTACTCC. Translated, it gives CASSTGIEGFDEQYS.

With regard to this clonotype: Its ends do not fully match the called genes, so a read error is possible. This chain uses TRBV29-1 with TRBJ1-2; 9 nucleotides agree with TRBD1. Per germline, CDR1 SQVTM and CDR2 ANQGSEA. This CDR3 has 12 amino acids. CDR3 sequence: CSVEDRGYGNTF. CDR3 sequence (DNA): TGTAGCGTCGAGGACAGGGGCTATGGCAACACCTTC.

This clonotype was seen once. A much more abundant neighbour one base away suggests this may be a read error. The chain carries TRBV5-1 and TRBJ1-2, with unresolved D. The CDR3 covers 14 residues. The germline gives CDR1 SGHRS, CDR2 YFSETQ. The CDR3 here is CANSPRAANYGYTF. As DNA, the CDR3 is TGCGCCAACAGCCCAAGGGCAGCTAACTATGGCTACACCTTC.

About this clonotype: One end of the junction is discordant with germline, which a read error may explain. This rearrangement joins TRBV10-3 to TRBJ2-3; 10 bases are a match to TRBD2. Germline-derived CDR1 and CDR2 are ENHRY and SYGVKD. This CDR3 contains 16 residues. The CDR3 protein is CVISESASGSRDTQYF. DNA of the CDR3: TGTGTCATCAGTGAGTCGGCTAGCGGGAGTCGAGATACGCAGTATTTT.

As concerns this clonotype: The junction and the germline gene differ at one end; a read error may be behind it. The CDR3 sequence: CASRRIENTEAFF. CDR3 coding DNA: TGTGCTAGCAGAAGGATAGAGAACACTGAAGCTTTCTTT. The chain combines TRBV12-3 or TRBV12-4 with TRBJ1-1; the D is unclear. This CDR3 is built from 13 residues.

The CDR3, as DNA: TGTGCCACCAGCTCCTCAGGGCGCCCGTACCAAGAGACCCAGTACTTC. Protein product: CATSSSGRPYQETQYF. The chain recombines TRBV24-1 with TRBJ2-5, with D maybe TRBD1 (5 bases). The V gene's germline CDR1 is KGHDR and CDR2 SFDVKD. V dropped 7 bases and J dropped 0 bases, with 17 bases sitting between them. This CDR3 has 16 residues.

Remarks on this clonotype: This may be a read error, as it is one base from a much larger clone. J is TRBJ2-7 and V is TRBV28, with 7 bases lining up with TRBD1. The CDR3 is 15 residues long. The J segment lost 0 bases and the V segment lost 3 bases, leaving 5 bases of the junction unmatched. Germline V lookup: CDR1 MDHEN, CDR2 SYDVKM. CDR3 sequence: CASSLTGSSSYEQYF. The CDR3 nucleotides are TGTGCCAGCAGTTTGACAGGGTCGAGCTCCTACGAGCAGTACTTC.

This clonotype is medium-sized. The J gene is TRBJ2-7, the V gene TRBV11-2, with D possibly TRBD2 on 6 matching bases. CDR1 SGHAT and CDR2 FQNNGV come from the germline V gene. The CDR3 has 14 residues. The V gene lost 3 bases and the J gene lost 0 bases, with 9 bases spanning the gap. CDR3 loop: CASSLWGVSYEQYF. The DNA of the CDR3 is TGTGCCAGCAGCTTGTGGGGGGTCTCCTACGAGCAGTACTTC.

This clonotype was recorded many times. The V gene is TRBV29-1, the J gene TRBJ1-5, with TRBD1 matching over 7 bases. The J segment lost 3 bases and the V segment lost 7 bases, leaving 6 bases of the junction unmatched. This CDR3 comprises 13 residues. Per the germline V gene, CDR1 is SQVTM and CDR2 is ANQGSEA. CDR3 sequence: CSGRDSPNQPQHF. The CDR3 bases are TGCAGCGGGCGGGACAGCCCCAATCAGCCCCAGCATTTT.

To note about this clonotype: The CDR3 ends on some other residue instead of the conserved phenylalanine or tryptophan, so this is likely a read error. V usage is TRBV11-2 and J usage is TRBJ1-2, with D unclear. The V and J ends lost 5 bases and 3 bases respectively, with 10 bases between them. The CDR3 spans 13 residues. The germline CDR1 and CDR2 sequences are SGHAT and FQNNGV. CDR3 sequence: CASSVSKHYGYTY. The CDR3 DNA is TGTGCCAGCAGCGTATCGAAGCACTATGGCTACACCTAC.

The CDR3 region has the DNA TGCAGTGCTAGGTCGGGACAGGGGAACACCATATATTTT. Its protein is CSARSGQGNTIYF. The gene calls are TRBV20-1 and TRBJ1-3; TRBD1 matches at 10 bases. The CDR3 has 13 amino acids. V lost 3 bases to trimming and J lost 7 bases; unmatched junction nucleotides: 3. CDR1 and CDR2 (germline): DFQATT, SNEGSKA (reference sequence).

Comment on this clonotype: A junction boundary mismatches the germline segment, possibly from a read error. The chain uses TRBV10-3 and TRBJ1-1; tentatively, D is TRBD1 (6 bases). The CDR3 is 15 amino acids. Germline CDR1 reads ENHRY; CDR2 reads SYGVKD. CDR3 nucleotides: TGTGCCATCGGTGAATCACAGGGCTTAGACACTGAAGCTTTCTTT. Encoded protein: CAIGESQGLDTEAFF.

As for this clonotype: At one end the junction does not follow the germline gene, possibly because of a read error. The chain joins TRBV7-8 to TRBJ2-7; TRBD2 matches 8 bases. Germline CDR1 SGHVS, CDR2 FQNEAQ. The CDR3 length is 16 residues. CDR3 DNA sequence: TGTACCAGCAGCTCATCGGGACTAGTGGTTTACTACGATCAGTACTTC. It specifies CTSSSSGLVVYYDQYF.

The V gene is TRBV5-1, the J gene TRBJ2-2; D is possibly TRBD1 or TRBD2 (5 bases each). In germline, CDR1 is SGHRS, CDR2 YFSETQ. The CDR3 spans 17 residues. Trimming took 3 bases from V and 1 from J, leaving 16 bases between them. The DNA of the CDR3 is TGCGCCAGCAGCTATTCGGGACGGAGCTTGAACACCGGGGAGCTGTTTTTT. It encodes CASSYSGRSLNTGELFF.

Comment on this clonotype: Given the absence of the conserved phenylalanine or tryptophan at the CDR3 end, a read error is likely. This chain links TRBV6-1 with TRBJ2-4, with D possibly called TRBD1 or TRBD2 (6 bases each). The germline V gene has CDR1 MNHNS and CDR2 SASEGT. V gave up 6 bases and J gave up 7 bases, with 22 bases separating them. This CDR3 region has 16 residues. CDR3: CASSGGTTALNNIQYL. The CDR3 bases are TGTGCCAGCAGCGGAGGGACAACCGCCCTGAATAACATTCAGTACCTC.

The chain employs TRBV28 and TRBJ2-5; 7 bases are a match to TRBD1. The ends lost 6 bases at V and 5 bases at J; junction bases unmatched: 6. CDR1 and CDR2 (germline): MDHEN, SYDVKM. The CDR3 runs to 13 residues. CDR3: CASRPTDRETQYF. DNA of the CDR3: TGTGCCAGCAGACCTACGGACAGGGAGACCCAGTACTTC.